One T cell receptor (beta chain) is described in this entry. Antigen unknown. This specimen comes from a study of T cell repertoires in cytomegalovirus infection. Overall study context: Public TCR beta signatures provided an indication of both CMV infection and a matching HLA type.

Points from the study as a whole: Dominating the ex vivo response were HLA-C-restricted CMV-specific TCR beta clonotypes. The study identified carriers of CMV plus the relevant HLA from cumulative public TCR beta family frequency.

The ends lost 6 bases at V and 3 bases at J; junction bases unmatched: 9. This CDR3 spans 17 amino acids. The germline V gene encodes CDR1 LGHNA and CDR2 YSLEER. One entry per CDR3 protein results from TCRdb running MiXCR on the reads. This sample has approximately 500,000 distinct CDR3 sequences, with about a quarter found just once. Material: PBMCs. This TCR was sampled from a human donor in good health (CMV status not recorded). Some clones in this sample may be carry-over from other donors' samples. This chain links TRBV4-3 with TRBJ2-6, with 9 bases matching TRBD1. This CDR3 reads CASSVEQGAGGANVLTF. CDR3 sequence (DNA): TGCGCCAGCAGTGTAGAACAGGGGGCAGGTGGGGCCAACGTCCTGACTTTC.